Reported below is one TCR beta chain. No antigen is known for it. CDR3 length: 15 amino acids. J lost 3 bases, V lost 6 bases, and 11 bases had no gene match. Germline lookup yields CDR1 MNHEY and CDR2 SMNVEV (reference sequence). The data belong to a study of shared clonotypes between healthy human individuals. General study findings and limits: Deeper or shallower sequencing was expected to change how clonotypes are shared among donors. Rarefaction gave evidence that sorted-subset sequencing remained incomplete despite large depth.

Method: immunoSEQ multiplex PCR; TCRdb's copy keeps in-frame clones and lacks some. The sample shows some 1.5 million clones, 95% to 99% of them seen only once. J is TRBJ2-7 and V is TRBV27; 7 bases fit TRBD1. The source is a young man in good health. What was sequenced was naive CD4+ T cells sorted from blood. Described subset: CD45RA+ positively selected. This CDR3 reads CASSLGRTGNYEQYF. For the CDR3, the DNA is TGTGCCAGCAGCTTAGGGCGGACAGGAAACTACGAGCAGTACTTC.